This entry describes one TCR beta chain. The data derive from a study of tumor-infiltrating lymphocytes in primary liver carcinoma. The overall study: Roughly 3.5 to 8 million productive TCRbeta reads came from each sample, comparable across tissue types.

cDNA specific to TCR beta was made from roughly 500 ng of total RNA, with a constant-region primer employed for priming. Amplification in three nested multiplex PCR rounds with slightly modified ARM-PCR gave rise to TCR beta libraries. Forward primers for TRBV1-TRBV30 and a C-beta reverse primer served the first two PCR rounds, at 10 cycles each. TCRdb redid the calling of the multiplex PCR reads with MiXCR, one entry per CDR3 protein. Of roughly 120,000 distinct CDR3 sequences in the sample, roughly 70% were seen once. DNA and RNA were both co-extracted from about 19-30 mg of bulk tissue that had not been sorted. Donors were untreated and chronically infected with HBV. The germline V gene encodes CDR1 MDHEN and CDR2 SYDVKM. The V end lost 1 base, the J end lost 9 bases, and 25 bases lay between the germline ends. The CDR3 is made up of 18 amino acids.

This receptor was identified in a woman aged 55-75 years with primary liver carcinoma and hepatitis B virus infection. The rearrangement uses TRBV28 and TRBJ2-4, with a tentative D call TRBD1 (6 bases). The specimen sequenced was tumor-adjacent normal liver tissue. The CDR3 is CASSLYFLRGSDKGIQYF. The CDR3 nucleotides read TGTGCCAGCAGTTTATATTTTTTGAGGGGGTCGGACAAAGGCATTCAGTACTTC.